Below, 18 T cell receptor beta chains from the same sample are listed, as sequenced in a study of long-term antiretroviral therapy in people with HIV. At the survey level, the v3.0 immunoSEQ assay was run. Profiling relied on immunoSEQ multiplex PCR, and the TCRdb table lists in-frame clones only, not all of them. Of approximately 21,000 clones listed, 90% were seen once; the top ten hold approximately 9.6%. The specimen was unsorted PBMCs, collected about 4.6 years before starting antiretroviral therapy. Receptors were obtained from a woman aged 30 to 39 with HIV.

The chain couples TRBV7-9 to TRBJ1-2, with a tentative D call TRBD1 (6 bases). The ends were cut back, 4 bases at V and 2 bases at J, with 20 bases in the middle. The germline CDR1 and CDR2 sequences are SEHNR and FQNEAQ (reference sequence). The CDR3 loop spans 17 amino acids. This chain's CDR3 is CASSSPKKAGTNYGYTF. For the CDR3, the DNA is TGTGCCAGCAGCTCCCCAAAGAAAGCAGGGACAAACTATGGCTACACCTTC.

This sequence joins TRBV7-9 and TRBJ2-7; 10 bases align to TRBD2. The V gene's germline CDR1 is SEHNR and CDR2 FQNEAQ (reference sequence). J was trimmed by 5 bases and V by 3 bases; bases with no gene match: 4. This CDR3 has 14 residues. This chain's CDR3 is CASSLSGGADEQYF. The CDR3 nucleotides read TGTGCCAGCAGCTTGAGCGGGGGGGCAGACGAGCAGTACTTC.

The chain joins TRBV18 to TRBJ2-7; D ambiguous. Per germline, CDR1 KGHSH and CDR2 LQKENI. The CDR3 consists of 12 residues. The V end was cut by 3 bases, the J end by 4 bases, with 7 bases between. DNA of the CDR3: TGTGCCAGCTCACCCACGGAATACGAGCAGTACTTC. It specifies CASSPTEYEQYF.

V and J are TRBV5-1 and TRBJ1-1; D remains ambiguous. The CDR3 has 14 amino acids. CDR1 SGHRS and CDR2 YFSETQ come from the germline V gene. V lost 2 bases, J lost 1 base, and 9 bases lay in between. CDR3 in DNA: TGCGCCAGCAGCTTCGAAGGAGGGAACACTGAAGCTTTCTTT. Amino acid sequence: CASSFEGGNTEAFF.

The V and J genes are TRBV6-1 and TRBJ2-1, with D tentatively TRBD1 (6 bases). V was trimmed by 9 bases and J by 0 bases, leaving 12 bases between them. CDR1 MNHNS and CDR2 SASEGT come from the germline V gene. CDR3 length: 14 amino acids. CDR3 DNA sequence: TGTGCCAGTAGTAGGGGGTCCTCCTACAATGAGCAGTTCTTC. It codes for CASSRGSSYNEQFF.

CDR3 sequence: CASSPMGTYNEQFF. The CDR3 DNA reads as TGTGCCAGCAGTCCGATGGGAACCTACAATGAGCAGTTCTTC. V gene TRBV7-2 combines with J gene TRBJ2-1; unclear D gene. This CDR3 spans 14 amino acids. V dropped 6 bases and J dropped 2 bases, with 11 bases sitting between them. Germline V gene lookup returns CDR1 SGHTA and CDR2 FQGNSA.

This clone was observed a few times. The chain joins TRBV2 to TRBJ1-2; TRBD1 is a possible D gene (6 bases). CDR3 length equals 12 residues. CDR1 SNHLY and CDR2 FYNNEI come from the germline V gene. Trimming took 6 bases from V and 5 from J, leaving 10 bases between them. CDR3 nucleotide sequence: TGTGCCAGCAGCGGGGGCCTTTATGGCTACACCTTC. The encoded protein is CASSGGLYGYTF.

The gene calls are TRBV7-2 and TRBJ1-3; D unclear. Germline V lookup: CDR1 SGHTA, CDR2 FQGNSA. V was pared by 5 bases and J by 2 bases, with 19 bases between. This CDR3 comprises 17 residues. The CDR3, as DNA: TGTGCCAGCAGCCCACAGCGTGCTCGGCCCCCTGGAAACACCATATATTTT. This codes for CASSPQRARPPGNTIYF.

CDR3 nucleotides: TGTGCCAGCAGCTCCAACAGGGTGTGGGGCGAGACCCAGTACTTC. It codes for CASSSNRVWGETQYF. J is TRBJ2-7 and V is TRBV5-6, with D possibly being TRBD1 (6 bases). The J call could be wrong; TRBJ2-5 is a better fit for the DNA end. The germline gives CDR1 SGHDT, CDR2 YYEEEE. The CDR3 has 15 amino acids.

This sequence joins TRBV27 and TRBJ2-3; maybe TRBD1 (6 bases). Germline V lookup: CDR1 MNHEY, CDR2 SMNVEV (reference sequence). The CDR3 totals 11 residues. The V end was cut by 5 bases, the J end by 9 bases, with 9 bases between. Here the CDR3 DNA reads TGTGCCAGCAGTGACACAGGGACGCAGTATTTT. It translates to CASSDTGTQYF.

This chain connects TRBV5-8 to TRBJ2-7; the D gene could be TRBD1 or TRBD2 (5 bases each). This CDR3 has 13 residues. Between the trimmed V and J ends, which lost 1 base and 2 bases, there was a span of 7 bases. The germline V gene encodes CDR1 SGHTS and CDR2 YDEGEE. The CDR3 here is CASSLRGPYEQYF. The CDR3 DNA reads as TGTGCCAGCAGCTTGCGGGGCCCCTACGAGCAGTACTTC.

This chain joins TRBV11-2 and TRBJ2-7; no clear D. V gave up 6 bases and J gave up 2 bases, with 5 bases separating them. This CDR3 has 11 amino acids. Germline V gene lookup returns CDR1 SGHAT and CDR2 FQNNGV. The CDR3 protein is CASSSAYEQYF. Written as DNA, the CDR3 is TGTGCCAGCAGTTCCGCCTACGAGCAGTACTTC.

The V and J genes are TRBV19 and TRBJ1-2, with 8 bases fitting TRBD1. Germline values: CDR1 LNHDA, CDR2 SQIVND (reference sequence). The junction had 24 bases not matched to a gene; V was cut back by 10 bases and J by 2 bases. The CDR3 has 19 residues. CDR3 residues: CATQSPPEWGTGTNYGYTF. CDR3 sequence (DNA): TGTGCCACCCAAAGCCCCCCAGAATGGGGGACAGGCACCAACTATGGCTACACCTTC.

The chain employs TRBV18 and TRBJ1-1; 7 bases match TRBD1. Losses at the gene ends were 3 bases for V and 6 bases for J; bases not matched to a gene: 7. This CDR3 spans 14 amino acids. From germline, CDR1 is KGHSH and CDR2 LQKENI. CDR3 residues: CASSPGTARSEAFF. The CDR3 DNA is TGTGCCAGCTCACCCGGGACAGCGCGATCTGAAGCTTTCTTT. Supplemented by reference TRBV18 and TRBJ1-1, the full variable domain reads NAGVMQNPRHLVRRRGQEARLRCSPMKGHSHVYWYRQLPEEGLKFMVYLQKENIIDESGMPKERFSAEFPKEGPSILRIQQVVRGDSAAYFCASSPGTARSEAFFGQGTRLTVV.

The genes are TRBV20-1 and TRBJ2-7, with TRBD1 identical over 7 bases. The ends lost 6 bases at V and 6 bases at J; junction bases unmatched: 5. Germline-derived CDR1 and CDR2 are DFQATT and SNEGSKA (reference sequence). The CDR3 extends over 11 amino acids. DNA of the CDR3: TGCAGTGCCTACAGGGGTGGCGAGCAGTACTTC. It yields the protein CSAYRGGEQYF.

The chain carries TRBV5-1 and TRBJ2-6; unclear D gene. Germline V gene lookup returns CDR1 SGHRS and CDR2 YFSETQ. The V end was cut by 3 bases, the J end by 0 bases, with 10 bases between. This CDR3 is built from 16 residues. The CDR3 nucleotides are TGCGCCAGCAGCTGGGATTTCTCCTCTGGGGCCAACGTCCTGACTTTC. It is translated as CASSWDFSSGANVLTF.

The chain has TRBV5-4 and TRBJ2-2, with TRBD2 matching over 13 bases. Germline V gene sequence: CDR1 SGHNT, CDR2 YYREEE (reference sequence). V shed 4 bases, J shed 7 bases, and the junction held 7 bases outside the gene matches. This CDR3 region has 16 residues. This CDR3 is CASSAGTSGVIGELFF. CDR3 sequence (DNA): TGTGCCAGCAGCGCCGGGACTAGCGGGGTCATCGGGGAGCTGTTTTTT.

This sequence joins TRBV7-9 and TRBJ1-1; D might be TRBD1 (6 bases). V gave up 6 bases and J gave up 2 bases, with 19 bases separating them. CDR1 SEHNR and CDR2 FQNEAQ come from the germline V gene (reference sequence). The CDR3 runs to 16 residues. DNA for the CDR3: TGTGCCAGCAGTTTACAGGGATCGATCCTCAACACTGAAGCTTTCTTT. It codes for CASSLQGSILNTEAFF.